The 18 T cell receptor beta chains below come from one sample, sequenced in a study. TCRdb analysed the RT-PCR reads with MiXCR anew, one entry per CDR3 protein. The sample has fewer than 800,000 distinct CDR3 sequences; 13% to 15% are singletons. Sequencing was performed on memory CD4+ T cells from blood. The receptors come from a female donor in good health, serving as a healthy control.

DNA for the CDR3: TGTGCCAGCAGAACCTACGGGAGGGGAGGGACCTACGAGCAGTACTTC. It specifies CASRTYGRGGTYEQYF. The J gene is TRBJ2-7, the V gene TRBV28; TRBD2 aligns across 8 bases. V lost 6 bases and J lost 2; bases outside the gene matches: 12. The CDR3 is 16 residues long. Germline-derived CDR1 and CDR2 are MDHEN and SYDVKM.

This clonotype was picked up many times. The rearrangement joins TRBV20-1 to TRBJ2-1, with D tentatively TRBD2 (7 bases). The germline V gene has CDR1 DFQATT and CDR2 SNEGSKA (reference sequence). The CDR3 is made up of 13 amino acids. The V end was cut by 3 bases, the J end by 2 bases, with 8 bases between. CDR3 region: CSASGGPYNEQFF. CDR3 bases: TGCAGTGCTAGCGGGGGGCCCTACAATGAGCAGTTCTTC.

This rearrangement joins TRBV5-4 to TRBJ2-1; perhaps TRBD2 as D (8 bases). This CDR3 has 16 amino acids. V was trimmed by 2 bases and J by 6 bases, leaving 18 bases between them. Germline V gene data show CDR1 as SGHNT and CDR2 as YYREEE (reference sequence). The CDR3 spells CASSFDPGGGLNEQFF. Written as DNA, the CDR3 is TGTGCCAGCAGCTTTGATCCGGGAGGGGGCCTCAATGAGCAGTTCTTC.

The CDR3 DNA sequence: TGTGCCAGCAGCTTGAGAGGACTAGCTCAAGAGACCCAGTACTTC. This encodes CASSLRGLAQETQYF. This chain connects TRBV5-5 to TRBJ2-5, with 8 bases matching TRBD2. The CDR3 is 15 residues long. With 1 base clipped from V and 2 bases from J, the junction kept 4 bases outside the gene matches. Germline CDR1 and CDR2: SGHKS and YYEKEE (reference sequence).

This CDR3 reads CASSSSATRRQETQYF. DNA for the CDR3: TGCGCCAGCAGCTCCTCAGCCACTAGGAGGCAAGAGACCCAGTACTTC. The gene calls are TRBV5-1 and TRBJ2-5, with D perhaps TRBD2 (5 bases). Trimming took off 3 bases at V and 2 bases at J, with 17 bases between the two ends. The germline V gene has CDR1 SGHRS and CDR2 YFSETQ. CDR3 size: 16 residues.

The CDR3 spells CASSLEGLAGFEQYF. The CDR3 DNA reads as TGTGCCAGCAGCTTGGAGGGACTAGCGGGGTTCGAGCAGTACTTC. V and J are TRBV7-2 and TRBJ2-7; 13 positions match TRBD2. The CDR3 runs to 15 residues. With 3 bases clipped from V and 6 bases from J, the junction kept 5 bases outside the gene matches. Germline assignment: CDR1 SGHTA and CDR2 FQGNSA. Variable domain in full (rest from reference TRBV7-2 and TRBJ2-7): GAGVSQSPSNKVTEKGKDVELRCDPISGHTALYWYRQSLGQGLEFLIYFQGNSAPDKSGLPSDRFSAERTGGSVSTLTIQRTQQEDSAVYLCASSLEGLAGFEQYFGPGTRLTVT.

Comment on this clonotype: The junction does not match germline at one end; this may be a read error. The chain carries TRBV10-2 and TRBJ2-1; TRBD2 is a possible D gene (5 bases). The germline gives CDR1 WSHSY, CDR2 SAAADI. This CDR3 region has 14 residues. The CDR3 nucleotides are TGCGCCAGCAGCCTAGGACTTGCCTACGATGAGCAGTTCTTC. Amino acid sequence: CASSLGLAYDEQFF.

This clonotype was seen many times. The V call is TRBV15, the J call TRBJ1-4, with D unresolved. This CDR3 comprises 14 residues. Per the germline V gene, CDR1 is LNHNV and CDR2 is YYDKDF (reference sequence). The germline V and J ends were trimmed by 0 bases and 8 bases, with 10 bases remaining between them. The CDR3 DNA sequence: TGTGCCACCAGCAGAGATCTAGGTGTGGAAAAACTGTTTTTT. Residues: CATSRDLGVEKLFF.

Many counts were recorded for this clonotype. The CDR3 here is CSARVTGRYEQYF. The CDR3 nucleotides read TGCAGTGCTAGAGTGACAGGGCGCTACGAGCAGTACTTC. The chain recombines TRBV20-1 with TRBJ2-7; 7 nucleotides align to TRBD1. V shed 1 base and J 3 bases; nucleotides not matched to a gene: 3. The CDR3 runs 13 residues. CDR1 and CDR2 (germline): DFQATT, SNEGSKA (reference sequence).

Points on this clonotype: This may be a read error: a much more frequent sequence differs by one nucleotide. The chain joins TRBV20-1 to TRBJ2-3; TRBD2 matches at 9 bases. Trimming removed 3 bases from V and 7 bases from J; junction bases left unmatched: 5. The germline CDR1 and CDR2 sequences are DFQATT and SNEGSKA (reference sequence). The CDR3 length is 13 residues. The CDR3 DNA reads as TGCAGTGCTAGTGACCTAGCGGGAAATACGCAGTATTTT. Amino acid sequence: CSASDLAGNTQYF.

This chain connects TRBV5-1 to TRBJ2-1; tentative D call: TRBD1 (6 bases). Germline loops: CDR1 SGHRS, CDR2 YFSETQ. The CDR3 totals 14 residues. Trimming took 3 bases from V and 5 from J, leaving 12 bases between them. CDR3 protein: CASSSRDTNNEQFF. In DNA form, the CDR3 reads TGCGCCAGCAGCTCCCGGGACACGAACAATGAGCAGTTCTTC.

The chain carries TRBV28 and TRBJ2-4; no clear D gene. Per germline, CDR1 MDHEN and CDR2 SYDVKM. The CDR3 loop spans 11 amino acids. V dropped 5 bases and J dropped 6 bases, with 5 bases sitting between them. The CDR3 DNA sequence: TGTGCCAGCAGTGGCTTAAACATTCAGTACTTC. Its translation is CASSGLNIQYF. Complete variable domain (other parts from reference TRBV28 and TRBJ2-4): DVKVTQSSRYLVKRTGEKVFLECVQDMDHENMFWYRQDPGLGLRLIYFSYDVKMKEKGDIPEGYSVSREKKERFSLILESASTNQTSMYLCASSGLNIQYFGAGTRLSVL.

This clonotype occurred a few times. V gene TRBV13 combines with J gene TRBJ2-2; 11 nucleotides align to TRBD1. The trim removed 3 bases at V and 5 bases at J, leaving 8 bases unmatched. This CDR3 region has 17 residues. Germline V gene sequence: CDR1 PRHDT, CDR2 FYEKMQ (reference sequence). The CDR3 DNA reads as TGTGCCAGCAGCTTGGCTAAGGGACAGGGGGAAACCGGGGAGCTGTTTTTT. It translates to CASSLAKGQGETGELFF.

The chain employs TRBV2 and TRBJ1-1, with TRBD1 identical over 7 bases. Germline CDR1 reads SNHLY; CDR2 reads FYNNEI. The CDR3 is 15 amino acids. V lost 3 bases, J lost 1 base, and 5 bases stayed unmatched. The CDR3 sequence is CASSDRDSWNTEAFF. The CDR3 bases are TGTGCCAGCAGTGACAGGGACAGCTGGAACACTGAAGCTTTCTTT.

This clonotype turned up a few times. The rearrangement links TRBV6-5 to TRBJ2-3; a possible D gene is TRBD1 (6 bases). V dropped 5 bases and J dropped 4 bases, with 13 bases sitting between them. The CDR3 length is 14 residues. The germline V gene has CDR1 MNHEY and CDR2 SVGAGI. CDR3 protein: CASSHNREADTQYF. CDR3 bases: TGTGCCAGCAGTCACAACAGGGAAGCAGATACGCAGTATTTT.

In its sample, this clonotype was seen many times. V is TRBV4-1 and J is TRBJ2-5; 7 bases match TRBD2. After removal of 0 bases from V and 2 bases from J, the junction contained 6 bases not matched to a gene. CDR3 size: 16 residues. CDR1 MGHRA and CDR2 YSYEKL come from the germline V gene. This CDR3 reads CASSQESAGAQETQYF. The CDR3 DNA is TGCGCCAGCAGCCAAGAATCCGCGGGAGCACAAGAGACCCAGTACTTC.

This clonotype has ten or more counts. The genes are TRBV6-4 and TRBJ2-3; 16 bases fit TRBD2. V lost 4 bases, J lost 2 bases, and 12 bases stayed unmatched. The CDR3 consists of 20 residues. Germline V lookup: CDR1 MRHNA, CDR2 SNTAGT. CDR3 DNA sequence: TGTGCCAGCAGTGCCACGGGACTAGCGGGAGGGCCTTATGTCACAGATACGCAGTATTTT. As protein: CASSATGLAGGPYVTDTQYF.

This clonotype was detected many times. This sequence joins TRBV30 and TRBJ2-1; D is unclear. V was shortened by 0 bases and J by 12 bases, with 12 bases between the two germline ends. CDR1 and CDR2 (germline): GTSNPN, SVGIG (reference sequence). The CDR3 contains 12 residues. In DNA, the CDR3 is TGTGCCTGGAGTGTACCAAGATCGGGGCAGTTCTTC. It codes for CAWSVPRSGQFF.